This entry describes one TCR beta chain. Antigen specificity is unknown. These data come from a study of blood T cells in healthy people across ages. The donors, all healthy, were Caucasians living in Russia, aged about 6 to 100. Per sample, no less than 5 micrograms of total RNA were extracted. PCR was performed a second time for about 7 to 12 cycles using a sample-barcoded 5' primer and a J-beta primer mix. Each single sample gave us at least 3 million CDR3-containing paired-end reads. TCRdb re-derived calls from the 5' RACE reads in MiXCR, one entry per CDR3 protein. Of about 1.8 million distinct CDR3 sequences in the sample, around 48% were seen once. Study-wide points: Underestimates were what the diversity estimates from one million T cells were considered to be.

The sample comprised blood. The TCR sequence derives from a woman aged 40 to 49 in good health.

The CDR3 coding sequence is TGTGCCAGCAGCTTGCACCTCGGGGGAGAGACCCAGTACTTC. Protein product: CASSLHLGGETQYF. The V and J genes are TRBV5-4 and TRBJ2-7; maybe TRBD2 (6 bases). The DNA end is a closer match to TRBJ2-5, so the J assignment may be wrong. CDR1 SGHNT and CDR2 YYREEE come from the germline V gene (reference sequence). This CDR3 comprises 14 residues.